This entry describes one TCR beta chain. This sample is drawn from a study of control samples from healthy donors and cancer patients. The ends lost 6 bases at V and 6 bases at J; junction bases unmatched: 9. The germline gives CDR1 LNHDA, CDR2 SQIVND (reference sequence). CDR3 size: 15 residues. TCRdb's table, derived via immunoSEQ multiplex PCR, lists solely in-frame clones and lacks some. This table has 60,000 to 85,000 clones, 85% to 95% appearing once. This receptor was identified in a woman in her fifties or sixties in good health. The sample comprised blood. The chain is built from TRBV19 and TRBJ1-5; 9 positions match TRBD1. This CDR3 reads CASSTGQGRGQPQHF. The CDR3 bases are TGTGCCAGTAGCACGGGACAGGGCAGAGGTCAGCCCCAGCATTTT.